Each of the 5 T cell receptor beta chains below was sequenced from the same sample in a study of sequential checkpoint blockade in melanoma. The treatment denotes: randomized to nivolumab then ipilimumab (arm A) or the reverse (arm B). The repertoire was sequenced with immunoSEQ multiplex PCR; TCRdb's copy has only in-frame clones and lacks some. This sample carries some 12,000 clones, 70% to 85% of them seen once, and the ten largest clones take 7.5%. The source was CD8+ T cells sorted from blood (inferred from file names), collected from a patient given nivolumab and ipilimumab in sequence. The receptors were gathered from a human donor with melanoma.

The rearrangement links TRBV7-9 to TRBJ2-3; D may be TRBD2 (5 bases). Trimming shortened V by 5 bases and J by 9 bases, and 12 bases separated the two germline ends. The CDR3 has 12 amino acids. Germline V gene lookup returns CDR1 SEHNR and CDR2 FQNEAQ (reference sequence). The CDR3 is CASSRGSGTQYF. Here the CDR3 DNA reads TGTGCCAGCAGCCGGGGATCGGGAACGCAGTATTTT.

The gene calls are TRBV11-2 and TRBJ1-2, with 9 bases lining up with TRBD1. J lost 7 bases, V lost 3 bases, and 6 bases had no gene match. Germline values: CDR1 SGHAT, CDR2 FQNNGV. CDR3 size: 14 residues. CDR3 in DNA: TGTGCCAGCAGCTTGGGACAGGGTGAGGGTGGCTACACCTTC. Translation gives CASSLGQGEGGYTF.

J is TRBJ2-3 and V is TRBV5-1; 11 positions match TRBD2. Looked up from germline, CDR1 is SGHRS and CDR2 is YFSETQ. The CDR3 is 15 amino acids. With V trimmed by 1 base and J by 4 bases, 2 bases remained unmatched. The CDR3 loop is CASSLLAGGPDTQYF. The CDR3 DNA reads TGCGCCAGCAGCTTGTTAGCGGGGGGGCCAGATACGCAGTATTTT.

V usage is TRBV9 and J usage is TRBJ2-7; tentatively, D is TRBD2 (6 bases). The CDR3 has 14 amino acids. Trimming removed 3 bases at V and 3 bases at J, with 13 bases between. CDR1 and CDR2 (germline): SGDLS, YYNGEE. The CDR3 reads CASSGGDGIYEQYF. The CDR3 coding sequence is TGTGCCAGCAGCGGCGGGGACGGAATCTACGAGCAGTACTTC.

The rearrangement joins TRBV4-1 to TRBJ1-1; the match to TRBD1 covers 8 bases. Germline CDR1 reads MGHRA; CDR2 reads YSYEKL. With V trimmed by 1 base and J by 1 base, 8 bases remained unmatched. The CDR3 spans 17 residues. The CDR3 DNA follows: TGCGCCAGCAGCCAAGTTCAGGGGGCTCTATCGAACACTGAAGCTTTCTTT. Translating gives CASSQVQGALSNTEAFF.